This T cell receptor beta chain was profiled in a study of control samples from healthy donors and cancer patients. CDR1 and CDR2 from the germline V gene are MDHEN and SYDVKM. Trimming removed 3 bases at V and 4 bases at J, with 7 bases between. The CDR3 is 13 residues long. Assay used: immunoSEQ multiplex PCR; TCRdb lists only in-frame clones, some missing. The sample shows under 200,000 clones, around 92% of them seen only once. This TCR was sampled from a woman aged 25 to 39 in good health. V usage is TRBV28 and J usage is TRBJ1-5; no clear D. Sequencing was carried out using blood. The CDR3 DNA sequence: TGTGCCAGCAGTTTCGATACAAATCAGCCCCAGCATTTT. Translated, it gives CASSFDTNQPQHF.